Listed below are T cell receptor beta chains from one sample, sequenced in a study of Ad26.COV2.S vaccination and SARS-CoV-2 variants. Clones were sequenced by immunoSEQ multiplex PCR, and TCRdb holds only the in-frame ones, with some missing. Of about half a million clones detected, roughly nine tenths appear once; the ten largest clones hold about 1.5%. The starting material was peripheral blood, obtained in a trial of Ad26.COV2.S vaccine versus placebo. These receptors were obtained from a person aged 18-65 years who received the Ad26.COV2.S COVID-19 vaccine or a placebo. Each CDR3 is given with its conserved first and last residue. Each record gives: CDR3 protein, J gene, V gene.

CASSFQTYEQYF,TRBJ2-7,TRBV28
CASLFTLGKGTGELFF,TRBJ2-2,TRBV19
CASSYEEIESRVLAHAAQYF,TRBJ2-7,TRBV6-2/TRBV6-3
CASSPLKNSNQPQHF,TRBJ1-5,TRBV21-1
CASSLVRGSAYNEQFF,TRBJ2-1,TRBV7-9
CASSERMGARNTEAFF,TRBJ1-1,TRBV5-1
CASRRKGMPYEQYF,TRBJ2-7,TRBV2
CASSGIEQYF,TRBJ2-7,TRBV2
CASSQEGQGATDTQYF,TRBJ2-3,TRBV4-3
CASSDLRRFSGNTIYF,TRBJ1-3,TRBV2
CASSPQDRSTNEKLFF,TRBJ1-4,TRBV7-9
CASSAGGGFHGYTF,TRBJ1-2,TRBV5-6
CASSPRALREKLFF,TRBJ1-4,TRBV19
CASSMGRHYGYTF,TRBJ1-2,TRBV28
CAIQEAGSSYEQYF,TRBJ2-7,TRBV10-3
CAWRKASGVGYYEQYF,TRBJ2-7,TRBV30
CASSPGRNEQFF,TRBJ2-1,TRBV6-2/TRBV6-3
CASSEWTVEKLFF,TRBJ1-4,TRBV10-1
CASSPRTPLAGGKTQYF,TRBJ2-5,TRBV18
CASSQTGENTGELFF,TRBJ2-2,TRBV6-5
CASSFSLGLKTYEQYF,TRBJ2-7,TRBV11-1
CASTAGQGVPGELFF,TRBJ2-2,TRBV27
CATSRAFSGYEQYF,TRBJ2-7,TRBV19
CASSSGQGNTIYF,TRBJ1-3,TRBV11-2
CASREPRDREGYTF,TRBJ1-2,TRBV19